This T cell receptor (beta chain) stems from a study of OX40 agonist ivuxolimab in advanced cancers. Study as a whole: Patients received ivuxolimab, an intravenous treatment, every 2 weeks at 0.01 to 10 mg/kg. Cohort: around 79% men, mean age around 60, aged about 20 to 90.

Germline V CDR1 and CDR2: LNHDA, SQIVND (reference sequence). The CDR3 sequence is 13 residues long. V trimming: 6 bases; J trimming: 6 bases; junction bases outside the gene matches: 3. Measured with immunoSEQ multiplex PCR; TCRdb has only the in-frame clones, and not every one. The table has about 58,000 clones, 88% seen once. Excluded were patients having autoimmune disease history or systemic immunosuppression. This clone has only a few counts. This receptor was obtained from an adult with an advanced solid tumor such as melanoma, head and neck, liver or kidney cancer. The rearrangement uses TRBV19 and TRBJ2-3; 10 bases are shared with TRBD1. The source was CD4+ or CD8+ T cells sorted from blood, collected in a trial of the OX40 agonist ivuxolimab. CDR3 in amino acids: CASRTGGPDTQYF. CDR3 sequence (DNA): TGTGCCAGTAGGACAGGGGGCCCCGATACGCAGTATTTT.